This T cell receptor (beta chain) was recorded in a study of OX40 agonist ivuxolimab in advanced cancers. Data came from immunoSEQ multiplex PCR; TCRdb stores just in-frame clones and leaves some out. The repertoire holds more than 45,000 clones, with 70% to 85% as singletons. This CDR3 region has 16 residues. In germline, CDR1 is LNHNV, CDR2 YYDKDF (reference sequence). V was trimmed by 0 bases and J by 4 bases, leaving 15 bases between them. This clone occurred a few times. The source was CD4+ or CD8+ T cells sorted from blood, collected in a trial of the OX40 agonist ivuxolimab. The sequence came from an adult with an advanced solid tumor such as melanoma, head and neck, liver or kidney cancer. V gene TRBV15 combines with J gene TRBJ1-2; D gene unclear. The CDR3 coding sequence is TGTGCCACCAGCAGAGATGGTACGTTATCCAGCTATGGCTACACCTTC. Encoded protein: CATSRDGTLSSYGYTF.